This T cell receptor beta chain was recovered during a study of tumour-infiltrating T cells in Burkitt lymphoma. Only a few counts were recorded for this clone. CDR1 and CDR2 from the germline V gene are WNHNN and SYGVQD (reference sequence). With 2 bases removed from V and 6 bases from J, the gap between germline ends came to 17 bases. This CDR3 region has 16 residues. Method: immunoSEQ multiplex PCR; TCRdb's copy keeps in-frame clones and lacks some. The sample includes fewer than 20,000 clones, roughly 85% seen only once; the top ten take around 2.2%. This receptor was identified in a human donor with diffuse large B-cell lymphoma. Sample: tumor tissue. This sequence joins TRBV10-1 and TRBJ2-1, with D uncertain. CDR3 sequence: CASSERRGPLGNEQFF. The CDR3 region has the DNA TGCGCCAGCAGTGAGAGGCGAGGACCCCTGGGCAATGAGCAGTTCTTC.